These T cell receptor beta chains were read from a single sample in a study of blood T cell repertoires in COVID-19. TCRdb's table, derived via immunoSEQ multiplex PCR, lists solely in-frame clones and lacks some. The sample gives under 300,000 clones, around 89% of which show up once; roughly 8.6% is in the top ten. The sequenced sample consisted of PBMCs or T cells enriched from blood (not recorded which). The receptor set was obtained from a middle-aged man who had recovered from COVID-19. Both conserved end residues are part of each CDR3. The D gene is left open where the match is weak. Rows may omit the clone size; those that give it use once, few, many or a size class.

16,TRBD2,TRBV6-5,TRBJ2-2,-,CASSYRAGGGGGELFF,TGTGCCAGCAGTTACCGAGCGGGAGGAGGAGGCGGGGAGCTGTTTTTT
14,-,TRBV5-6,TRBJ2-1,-,CASSFLDYDNEQFF,TGTGCCAGCAGCTTCTTGGACTACGACAATGAGCAGTTCTTC
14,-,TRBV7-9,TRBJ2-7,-,CASSLAGGPYEQYF,TGTGCCAGCAGCTTAGCGGGGGGGCCTTACGAGCAGTACTTC
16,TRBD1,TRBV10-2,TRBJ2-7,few,CASSDFGRDSSYEQYF,TGCGCCAGCAGTGATTTCGGCCGGGACAGCTCTTACGAGCAGTACTTC
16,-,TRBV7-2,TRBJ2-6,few,CASSPEGRLQANVLTF,TGTGCCAGCAGCCCAGAGGGCAGACTTCAGGCCAACGTCCTGACTTTC
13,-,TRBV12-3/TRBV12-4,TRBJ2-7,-,CASSFVPPGEQYF,TGTGCCAGCAGTTTCGTCCCGCCAGGCGAGCAGTACTTC
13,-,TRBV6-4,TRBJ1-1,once,CASRLSLNTEAFF,TGTGCCAGCAGACTCTCCTTGAACACTGAAGCTTTCTTT
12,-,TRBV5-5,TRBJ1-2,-,CASSLNSGGYTF,TGTGCCAGCAGCTTGAACAGCGGTGGCTACACCTTC
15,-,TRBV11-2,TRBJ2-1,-,CASSLTGLPYNEQFF,TGTGCCAGCAGCTTAACGGGACTTCCCTACAATGAGCAGTTCTTC
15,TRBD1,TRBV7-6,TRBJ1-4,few,CASSLDPGTAEKLFF,TGTGCCAGCAGCTTAGATCCGGGGACAGCTGAAAAACTGTTTTTT
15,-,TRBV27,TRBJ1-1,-,CASSLSRGGNTEAFF,TGTGCCAGCAGTTTATCAAGGGGGGGCAACACTGAAGCTTTCTTT
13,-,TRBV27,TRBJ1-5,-,CASSHNSNQPQHF,TGTGCCAGCAGTCACAATAGCAATCAGCCCCAGCATTTT
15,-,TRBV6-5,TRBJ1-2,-,CASSYSIGGNYGYTF,TGTGCCAGCAGTTACTCGATAGGGGGAAACTATGGCTACACCTTC
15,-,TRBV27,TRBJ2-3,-,CASSSGVMSTDTQYF,TGTGCCAGCAGCTCAGGGGTGATGAGCACAGATACGCAGTATTTT
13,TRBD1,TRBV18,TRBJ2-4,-,CASSLGQGDIQYF,TGTGCCAGCTCGCTCGGACAGGGAGACATTCAGTACTTC
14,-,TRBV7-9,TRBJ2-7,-,CASSKRDSPYEQYF,TGTGCCAGCAGCAAACGGGACTCTCCCTACGAGCAGTACTTC
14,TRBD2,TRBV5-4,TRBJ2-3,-,CASGSGGAIHTQYF,TGTGCCAGCGGGAGCGGGGGGGCCATTCATACGCAGTATTTT
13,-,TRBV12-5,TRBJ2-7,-,CASGLAQWAEQYF,TGTGCTAGTGGTTTGGCCCAGTGGGCCGAGCAGTACTTC
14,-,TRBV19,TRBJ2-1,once,CASSYLGSYNEQFF,TGTGCCAGTAGTTACCTCGGTTCCTACAATGAGCAGTTCTTC
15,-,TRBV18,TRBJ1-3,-,CASSPGGAAGNTIYF,TGTGCCAGCTCACCGGGAGGGGCTGCTGGAAACACCATATATTTT
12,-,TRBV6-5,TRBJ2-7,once,CASSRGTYEQYF,TGTGCCAGCAGTCGGGGTACCTACGAGCAGTACTTC
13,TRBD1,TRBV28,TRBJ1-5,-,CASSPRGIEPQHF,TGTGCCAGCAGCCCCAGGGGGATAGAGCCCCAGCATTTT
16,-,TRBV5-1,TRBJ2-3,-,CASSLAGRTSTDTQYF,TGCGCCAGCAGCTTGGCAGGCAGGACAAGCACAGATACGCAGTATTTT
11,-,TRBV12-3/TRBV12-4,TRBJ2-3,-,CATRGTDTQYF,TGTGCCACCCGGGGGACAGATACGCAGTATTTT
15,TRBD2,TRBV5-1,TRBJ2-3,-,CASGNSGGAGDTQYF,TGCGCCAGCGGGAATAGCGGGGGGGCCGGAGATACGCAGTATTTT
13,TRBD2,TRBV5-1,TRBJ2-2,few,CASLAGRTGELFF,TGCGCCAGTCTAGCGGGAAGGACCGGGGAGCTGTTTTTT